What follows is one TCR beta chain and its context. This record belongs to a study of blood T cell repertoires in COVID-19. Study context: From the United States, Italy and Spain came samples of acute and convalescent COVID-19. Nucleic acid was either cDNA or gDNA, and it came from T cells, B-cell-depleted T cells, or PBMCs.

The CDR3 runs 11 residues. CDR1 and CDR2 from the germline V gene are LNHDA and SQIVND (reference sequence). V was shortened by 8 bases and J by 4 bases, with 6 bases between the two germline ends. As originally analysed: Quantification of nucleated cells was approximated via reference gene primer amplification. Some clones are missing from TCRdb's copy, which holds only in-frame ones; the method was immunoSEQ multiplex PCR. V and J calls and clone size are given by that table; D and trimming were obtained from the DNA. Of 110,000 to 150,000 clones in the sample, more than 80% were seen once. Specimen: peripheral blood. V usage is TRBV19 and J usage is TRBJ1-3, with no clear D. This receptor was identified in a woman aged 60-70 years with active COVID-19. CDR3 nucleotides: TGTGCCAGTCGCAGAGGAAACACCATATATTTT. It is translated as CASRRGNTIYF.